This entry lists 21 T cell receptor beta chains sequenced from one sample in a study of beta chain features in type 1 diabetes. The isolated RNA, all of it, was reverse transcribed, so expressed TCRB transcripts were what got sequenced. The protocol was immunoSEQ multiplex PCR, while the TCRdb copy is restricted to in-frame clones and leaves out a portion. The table has a few hundred thousand clones, more than 12% seen once. The specimen was naive CD4+ T cells from blood. The receptors stem from a woman aged 18-35 years in good health.

This clone has a handful of counts. The gene calls are TRBV6-5 and TRBJ2-1; 8 nucleotides line up with TRBD1. The CDR3 runs to 16 residues. V was pared by 2 bases and J by 5 bases, with 8 bases of the junction left unmatched. The germline V gene encodes CDR1 MNHEY and CDR2 SVGAGI. Written as DNA, the CDR3 is TGTGCCAGCAGTTACGGTTCCGGGACAGGTCACAATGAGCAGTTCTTC. Translating gives CASSYGSGTGHNEQFF.

The sample holds a few counts of this clone. V and J are TRBV30 and TRBJ2-5; 10 nucleotides agree with TRBD1. The V and J ends lost 1 base and 11 bases, in that order; junction bases with no gene match: 7. Germline V CDR1 and CDR2: GTSNPN, SVGIG (reference sequence). CDR3 length: 13 residues. The CDR3 DNA follows: TGTGCCTGGAGTGGACAGGGGGCGAGGGAGCAGTACTTC. This translates into CAWSGQGAREQYF.

This sequence joins TRBV28 and TRBJ2-7, with 9 bases identical to TRBD2. Germline values: CDR1 MDHEN, CDR2 SYDVKM. This CDR3 spans 16 amino acids. Losses at the gene ends were 0 bases for V and 5 bases for J; bases not matched to a gene: 8. The CDR3 loop reads CASSLWGSGSPNEQYF. CDR3 DNA: TGTGCCAGCAGTTTATGGGGTAGCGGGAGCCCCAACGAGCAGTACTTC.

This clone was counted only a few times. The J gene is TRBJ2-1, the V gene TRBV30; D gene unclear. The CDR3 sequence is 13 residues long. Looked up from germline, CDR1 is GTSNPN and CDR2 is SVGIG (reference sequence). V was cut by 0 bases and J by 9 bases, with 12 bases left in between. The CDR3 loop is CAWSVSERIEQFF. The CDR3 bases are TGTGCCTGGAGTGTAAGCGAGCGTATTGAGCAGTTCTTC.

This clone has more than one count but fewer than ten. The chain uses TRBV14 and TRBJ2-6; 9 bases are shared with TRBD2. The germline gives CDR1 SGHDN, CDR2 FVKESK. The CDR3 consists of 19 residues. J was trimmed by 3 bases and V by 0 bases; bases with no gene match: 9. CDR3 loop: CASSQDIPLAGYGANVLTF. The CDR3 nucleotides are TGTGCCAGCAGCCAAGATATCCCCCTAGCGGGATATGGGGCCAACGTCCTGACTTTC.

This sequence joins TRBV2 and TRBJ1-1; 11 bases are a match to TRBD1. The germline CDR1 and CDR2 sequences are SNHLY and FYNNEI. The CDR3 runs to 16 residues. The V and J ends lost 3 bases and 8 bases, in that order; junction bases with no gene match: 11. CDR3: CASSEIGQGASWEAFF. The DNA of the CDR3 is TGTGCCAGCAGTGAGATTGGACAGGGGGCTTCTTGGGAAGCTTTCTTT.

This clone was counted between two and nine times. V is TRBV29-1 and J is TRBJ1-1; tentatively, D is TRBD1 (6 bases). V lost 6 bases to trimming and J lost 1 base, with 12 bases between them. The CDR3 is 13 residues long. The germline V gene encodes CDR1 SQVTM and CDR2 ANQGSEA. CDR3 sequence (DNA): TGCAGCGTGGTCCTCAGGGGGAACACTGAAGCTTTCTTT. This encodes CSVVLRGNTEAFF.

The chain combines TRBV15 with TRBJ1-2; D gene uncertain. From germline, CDR1 is LNHNV and CDR2 YYDKDF (reference sequence). V lost 2 bases, J lost 7 bases, and 14 bases lay in between. The CDR3 length is 14 residues. In DNA, the CDR3 is TGTGCCACCAGCAGAACGCACAGCCTCCGTGGCTACACCTTC. Its translation is CATSRTHSLRGYTF.

This chain links TRBV7-2 with TRBJ2-3; 10 bases are shared with TRBD2. This CDR3 is built from 14 residues. V trimming: 4 bases; J trimming: 5 bases; junction bases outside the gene matches: 3. Germline V gives CDR1 SGHTA, CDR2 FQGNSA. In DNA form, the CDR3 reads TGTGCCAGCAGCTCGCGACTAGCGGGAGATACGCAGTATTTT. Amino acid sequence: CASSSRLAGDTQYF. The full variable domain, in which reference TRBV7-2 and TRBJ2-3 provide the parts outside the CDR3, is GAGVSQSPSNKVTEKGKDVELRCDPISGHTALYWYRQSLGQGLEFLIYFQGNSAPDKSGLPSDRFSAERTGGSVSTLTIQRTQQEDSAVYLCASSSRLAGDTQYFGPGTRLTVL.

There are a few counts of this clone. This chain connects TRBV2 to TRBJ1-2; D gene ambiguous. The CDR3 runs to 15 residues. The V end lost 7 bases, the J end lost 7 bases, and 22 bases lay between the germline ends. Per germline, CDR1 SNHLY and CDR2 FYNNEI. The CDR3 loop is CASTPLPTVPGGYTF. CDR3 DNA sequence: TGTGCCAGCACCCCATTACCGACCGTCCCGGGTGGCTACACCTTC.

The V call is TRBV7-2, the J call TRBJ2-1, with 10 bases identical to TRBD2. The CDR3 is made up of 14 amino acids. V shed 1 base and J 13 bases; nucleotides not matched to a gene: 7. Germline assignment: CDR1 SGHTA and CDR2 FQGNSA. As DNA, the CDR3 is TGTGCCAGCAGCTTAGAGGATAGCGGGAGGTATCAGTTCTTC. Translation gives CASSLEDSGRYQFF.

CDR3 nucleotide sequence: TGCAGCGAATCTAGCGGGAGGGCCGACAATGAGCAGTTCTTC. Amino acids: CSESSGRADNEQFF. The chain joins TRBV29-1 to TRBJ2-1; 12 nucleotides line up with TRBD2. The V and J ends lost 7 bases and 5 bases, in that order; junction bases with no gene match: 6. This CDR3 region has 14 residues. Germline loops: CDR1 SQVTM, CDR2 ANQGSEA.

This clone was seen only a few times. V usage is TRBV30 and J usage is TRBJ2-3; D ambiguous. V gave up 1 base and J gave up 0 bases, with 5 bases separating them. The CDR3 loop spans 13 amino acids. Looked up from germline, CDR1 is GTSNPN and CDR2 is SVGIG (reference sequence). This CDR3 reads CAWSGSSTDTQYF. DNA for the CDR3: TGTGCCTGGAGTGGTAGTAGCACAGATACGCAGTATTTT.

The chain combines TRBV28 with TRBJ2-7; D remains ambiguous. The ends were cut back, 10 bases at V and 2 bases at J, with 12 bases in the middle. CDR3 length: 12 amino acids. Germline loops: CDR1 MDHEN, CDR2 SYDVKM. DNA for the CDR3: TGTGCCATCTCGCGTGGTCCCTACGAGCAGTACTTC. Its protein product is CAISRGPYEQYF.

This clone was seen only a few times. V is TRBV18 and J is TRBJ2-7; 8 bases agree with TRBD1. The CDR3 spans 15 residues. V shed 0 bases and J 5 bases; nucleotides not matched to a gene: 6. From germline, CDR1 is KGHSH and CDR2 LQKENI. CDR3 sequence reads: CASSPPRQGADEQYF. CDR3 DNA sequence: TGTGCCAGCTCACCACCGCGTCAGGGGGCCGACGAGCAGTACTTC.

This clone was seen a handful of times. V gene TRBV14 combines with J gene TRBJ2-2; 8 nucleotides line up with TRBD1. The length of the CDR3 is 14 residues. With 5 bases clipped from V and 6 bases from J, the junction kept 5 bases outside the gene matches. In germline, CDR1 is SGHDN, CDR2 FVKESK. The CDR3 region is CASSTGGYAGELFF. CDR3 DNA: TGTGCCAGCAGCACAGGGGGGTATGCCGGGGAGCTGTTTTTT. The variable domain in full, completed from reference TRBV14 and TRBJ2-2, reads EAGVTQFPSHSVIEKGQTVTLRCDPISGHDNLYWYRRVMGKEIKFLLHFVKESKQDESGMPNNRFLAERTGGTYSTLKVQPAELEDSGVYFCASSTGGYAGELFFGEGSRLTVL.

This chain connects TRBV2 to TRBJ2-5; D is undetermined. Germline loops: CDR1 SNHLY, CDR2 FYNNEI. The CDR3 loop spans 14 amino acids. V shed 1 base and J shed 4 bases, with 10 bases lying between them. CDR3 sequence reads: CASSEVRSTETQYF. The DNA of the CDR3 is TGTGCCAGCAGTGAAGTCAGGTCTACAGAGACCCAGTACTTC.

This clone was recorded a few times. V is TRBV2 and J is TRBJ2-4; 7 positions agree with TRBD1. CDR1 is SNHLY and CDR2 is FYNNEI in the germline V gene. Trimming took 7 bases from V and 0 from J; bases not matched to a gene: 9. The CDR3 has 16 residues. The CDR3 region is CASTHPGQLAKNIQYF. DNA of the CDR3: TGTGCCAGCACTCACCCGGGACAGTTAGCCAAAAACATTCAGTACTTC.

This clone was seen only a few times. The V and J genes are TRBV21-1 and TRBJ1-5. TRBV21-1 constitutes a pseudogene. The CDR3 totals 14 residues. DNA for the CDR3: TGTGCCAGCAGCCTCCGGGATAGCAATCAGCCCCAGCATTTT. This encodes CASSLRDSNQPQHF.

The rearrangement joins TRBV29-1 to TRBJ2-7, with D maybe TRBD2 (6 bases). This CDR3 is built from 15 residues. The germline V and J ends were trimmed by 7 bases and 2 bases, with 21 bases remaining between them. Germline V gene sequence: CDR1 SQVTM, CDR2 ANQGSEA. The CDR3 nucleotides are TGCAGCGAGCGACCTGGGACTCGAGGGGCCTACGAGCAGTACTTC. This sequence encodes CSERPGTRGAYEQYF.

This sequence joins TRBV9 and TRBJ2-3; 9 nucleotides line up with TRBD2. V lost 0 bases to trimming and J lost 0 bases; unmatched junction nucleotides: 11. Germline V gene sequence: CDR1 SGDLS, CDR2 YYNGEE. The CDR3 has 19 residues. CDR3 in DNA: TGTGCCAGCAGCGTAGCTTTCGGAGCTAGCGGGACTAGCACAGATACGCAGTATTTT. Its translation: CASSVAFGASGTSTDTQYF.